These 18 T cell receptor delta chains originate from one sample sequenced in a study of γδ T cells in repeated Plasmodium falciparum infection. TCRdb made new clone calls on the multiplex PCR reads using CATT. The repertoire holds tens of thousands of delta-chain clones, less than 2% seen once, with roughly 9.2% in the top ten. Gammadelta T cells were flow-sorted from PBMC into Vgamma9/Vdelta2+ and Vdelta2-negative populations for bulk analysis. The specimen was gamma-delta T cells from blood. Every receptor here comes from a pool of human donors (malaria-infected and uninfected, not separated).

This clone was seen repeatedly, ten times or more. The same CDR3 can be traced to other DNA sequences in this sample. The chain couples TRDV3 to TRDJ1; the match to TRDD3 covers 8 bases. Germline V gives CDR1 TVYSNPD, CDR2 GDNSRS (reference sequence). The CDR3 extends over 19 amino acids. J lost 2 bases, V lost 3 bases, and 23 bases had no gene match. CDR3 in amino acids: CALSSPAGGLGGGTDKLIF. CDR3 nucleotide sequence: TGTGCCTTATCGAGCCCTGCAGGAGGACTGGGGGGGGGGACCGATAAACTCATCTTT.

This clone was counted at least ten times. This CDR3 is also generated by other DNA sequences in the sample. V usage is TRDV1 and J usage is TRDJ1, with D possibly TRDD2 on 6 matching bases. The CDR3 covers 15 residues. V shed 6 bases and J shed 0 bases, with 14 bases lying between them. Germline CDR1 TSWWSYY, CDR2 QGS. For the CDR3, the DNA is TGTGCTCTTGGCCTTCCCCAGACATACACCGATAAACTCATCTTT. Amino acids: CALGLPQTYTDKLIF.

This clone was seen a handful of times. The protein TCRdb lists belongs to a much larger clone and differs from this DNA's translation at residue 18, which points to a read error; the protein shown is made from the DNA. This rearrangement joins TRDV1 to TRDJ1, with TRDD2 matching over 8 bases. CDR3 size: 19 residues. CDR1 is TSWWSYY and CDR2 is QGS in the germline V gene. The CDR3 DNA is TGTGCTCTTGGGATAGACTTCCTACTCCGACTTACTAACACCGATAAACTCACCTTT. It codes for CALGIDFLLRLTNTDKLTF.

This clone came up many times. The rearrangement uses TRDV1 and TRDJ1, with 10 bases identical to TRDD3. Germline CDR1 and CDR2: TSWWSYY and QGS. The CDR3 contains 21 residues. Trimming at V came to 2 bases and at J to 9 bases, leaving 27 bases not matched to a gene. The CDR3 protein is CALGEIGLNTLTGGCSDELIF. CDR3 sequence (DNA): TGTGCTCTTGGGGAAATTGGCCTAAATACCCTTACTGGGGGATGTTCCGACGAACTCATCTTT.

Of note for this clone: TCRdb's entry gives the protein of a much larger clone, which mismatches this DNA's translation at residue 4, likely from a read error; the protein reported here is translated from the DNA. The V gene is TRDV1, the J gene TRDJ1; 7 bases are shared with TRDD2. No J segment appears in TCRdb, so it was assigned here by matching the sequence to germline. The CDR3 runs to 25 residues. CDR1 and CDR2 (germline): TSWWSYY, QGS. J lost 1 base, V lost 7 bases, and 39 bases had no gene match. CDR3 nucleotides: TGTGCTCTTGAGGACTTAAGGCCCATTCCTACGAGAATGGGGAGGGCTTATAACTCCACCGATAAACTCATCTTT. Translation: CALEDLRPIPTRMGRAYNSTDKLIF.

This clone was seen more than once but under ten times. This likely stems from a read error, as it lies one base from a far larger clone. Other nucleotide sequences in the sample specify the same CDR3. The genes are TRDV1 and TRDJ1, with 8 bases that match TRDD3. The J gene, left out of TCRdb, was set here by checking the DNA against germline. Trimming cost V 0 bases and J 2 bases; bases outside gene matches: 26. Germline loops: CDR1 TSWWSYY, CDR2 QGS. The CDR3 contains 23 residues. CDR3 sequence reads: CALGELALPNFQFGIRVTDKLIF. The CDR3 region has the DNA TGTGCTCTTGGGGAACTAGCCCTACCCAACTTCCAGTTTGGGATACGCGTAACCGATAAACTCATCTTT.

Note on this clone: The protein given by TCRdb reflects a much larger clone and differs at residue 11 from this DNA's translation, likely from a read error; the protein shown is the DNA's translation. The rearrangement links TRDV1 to TRDJ1, with TRDD3 matching 8 bases. V gave up 1 base and J gave up 0 bases; unmatched junction bases: 19. This CDR3 region has 21 residues. The germline CDR1 and CDR2 sequences are TSWWSYY and QGS. The CDR3 DNA is TGTGCTCTTGGGGAACGGCCCTTTTTCCCATTTTTACTGGGGGACACCGATAAACTCATCTTT. This gives the protein CALGERPFFPFLLGDTDKLIF.

Details on this clone: A far bigger clonotype differs at one base, so this is likely a read error. The same CDR3 can be traced to other DNA sequences in this sample. This chain links TRDV1 with TRDJ1; a weak D match, TRDD3 (6 bases). TCRdb gives no J gene; it was assigned here by matching the DNA to germline. CDR1 and CDR2 from the germline V gene are TSWWSYY and QGS. This CDR3 contains 16 residues. CDR3 protein: CALGEKYWAHGGKLIF. CDR3 nucleotides: TGCGCTCTTGGGGAAAAGTACTGGGCTCATGGGGGTAAACTCATCTTT.

As for this clone: For this DNA, TCRdb reports the protein of a much larger clone, which diverges at residue 11, most likely from a read error; the protein presented here is translated directly from the DNA. The rearrangement uses TRDV2 and TRDJ1; 8 bases are shared with TRDD3. The CDR3 spans 17 residues. Trimming at V came to 1 base and at J to 1 base, leaving 10 bases not matched to a gene. Germline-derived CDR1 and CDR2 are GEAIGNYY and EKD. In DNA, the CDR3 is TGTGCCTGTGACACGTTAGCCTGGGGGACCACCACCGATAAACTCATCTTT. Its translation is CACDTLAWGTTTDKLIF.

Concerning this clone: The protein TCRdb lists belongs to a much larger clone and differs from this DNA's translation at residue 5, which points to a read error; the protein shown is made from the DNA. This chain uses TRDV1 with TRDJ1; 8 bases fit TRDD3. TCRdb carries no J gene annotation; the J gene was assigned here by matching the DNA with germline. The CDR3 runs to 19 residues. V dropped 4 bases and J dropped 0; count of bases not matched to a gene: 16. Germline values: CDR1 TSWWSYY, CDR2 QGS. DNA for the CDR3: TGTGCTCTTGGGGGACTATCCTACCAGGGGGATAGCTACACCGATAAACTCATCTTT. Its translation: CALGGLSYQGDSYTDKLIF.

This clone has a handful of counts. TCRdb's protein for this DNA is that of a much larger clone and differs from the translation at residue 18, likely a read error; the protein shown is the DNA translation. Here the V gene is TRDV2, but the J gene went uncalled; TRDD3 reflects the table's D call only, with no check against the DNA. The CDR3 is 20 residues long. The germline gives CDR1 GEAIGNYY, CDR2 EKD. The CDR3 is CACDTSPSFLPLLGGDKPIF. The CDR3 region has the DNA TGTGCCTGTGACACCTCGCCCTCCTTCCTACCTTTACTGGGGGGCGATAAACCCATCTTT.

This clone was counted a few times. TCRdb has a much larger clone's protein, which differs at residue 9 from the translation of this DNA, likely because of a read error; what is shown is the protein translated from the DNA. The chain has TRDV2 and TRDJ1, with D possibly matching TRDD3 (5 bases). Because TCRdb records no J gene, it was assigned here through a match of the DNA to germline. This CDR3 is built from 19 residues. CDR1 GEAIGNYY and CDR2 EKD come from the germline V gene. Trimming took 0 bases from V and 0 from J, leaving 22 bases between them. Written as DNA, the CDR3 is TGTGCCTGTGACACCGTGAAGGGGACTGGTGAAGCGAACACCGATAAACTCATCTTT. It is translated as CACDTVKGTGEANTDKLIF.

This clone was detected only a few times. A far larger clone is only one base removed, so a read error is likely. Other nucleotide sequences from this sample produce the same CDR3. The rearrangement links TRDV1 to TRDJ1; D remains unclear. The J gene was missing in TCRdb and was found by matching the end of the DNA to germline. The germline CDR1 and CDR2 sequences are TSWWSYY and QGS. V lost 3 bases and J 3 bases, leaving 26 bases between the germline ends. There are 19 residues in the CDR3. This CDR3 is CALGELVGIGRKQADKLIF. CDR3 DNA sequence: TGTGCTCTTGGGGAGCTAGTTGGTATTGGGCGGAAACAAGCCGATAAACTCATCTTT.

Notes on this clone: The translation of this DNA and the TCRdb protein of a much larger clone differ at residue 11, probably owing to a read error; the protein shown here is translated from the DNA. This chain links TRAV38-2/DV8 with TRDJ1; TRDD3 matches at 9 bases. In the absence of a J gene in TCRdb, the DNA was matched to germline to assign it here. Germline lookup yields CDR1 TSESDYY and CDR2 QEAYKQQN. The CDR3 totals 16 residues. Trimming at V came to 1 base and at J to 5 bases, leaving 9 bases not matched to a gene. CDR3 coding DNA: TGTGCTTATAGGAGCATCCGTTACTGGGGGAGAGATAAACTCATCTTT. Translated, it gives CAYRSIRYWGRDKLIF.

On this clone: The amino acid sequence in TCRdb belongs to a much larger clone and departs from this DNA's translation at residue 18, likely a sequencing read error; the sequence shown is translated from the DNA. No J gene call was made, and the V gene is TRDV1; whether TRDD3, the table's D call, matches the DNA was not checked. The CDR3 runs to 20 residues. CDR1 and CDR2 (germline): TSWWSYY, QGS. The CDR3 loop reads CALGPTLRRTGGFYTDKPIF. The CDR3 DNA reads as TGTGCTCTTGGGCCGACCCTCCGTCGTACTGGGGGCTTCTACACCGATAAACCCATCTTT.

This clone was detected only a few times. Being one base from a much bigger clone, this may be a read error. Other DNA sequences within the sample encode an identical CDR3. J is TRDJ3 and V is TRDV1, with 10 bases fitting TRDD3. No J gene was available from TCRdb, and it was assigned here by a germline match of the DNA. There are 25 residues in the CDR3. Germline-derived CDR1 and CDR2 are TSWWSYY and QGS. CDR3 protein: CALGEFPLRSDLLGDSSWDTRQMFF. Here the CDR3 DNA reads TGTGCTCTTGGGGAATTCCCACTACGGTCAGATTTACTGGGGGATTCCTCCTGGGACACCAGACAGATGTTTTTC.

This clone showed up many times. TCRdb's entry gives the protein of a much larger clone, which mismatches this DNA's translation at residue 12, likely from a read error; the protein reported here is translated from the DNA. This chain links TRDV1 with TRDJ1, with D maybe TRDD3 (7 bases). TCRdb is silent on the J gene; assignment here came from matching the DNA to germline. The germline CDR1 and CDR2 sequences are TSWWSYY and QGS. Trimming shortened V by 4 bases and J by 3 bases, and 21 bases separated the two germline ends. This CDR3 has 17 residues. CDR3 amino acids: CALGVLRGILYADKLIF. The DNA for the CDR3 is TGTGCTCTTGGGGTCCTACGTGGGATACTTTACGCCGATAAACTCATCTTT.

This clone has only a few counts. The translation of this DNA and the TCRdb protein of a much larger clone differ at residue 5, probably owing to a read error; the protein shown here is translated from the DNA. The DNA for the CDR3 is TGTGCCTTTCCTCCCCGCGGACACACCGATAAACTCATCTTT. Translation: CAFPPRGHTDKLIF. The chain recombines TRDV3 with TRDJ1, with D uncertain. Assignment of the J gene here rests on matching the DNA to germline, because TCRdb gives none. The CDR3 loop spans 14 amino acids. In germline, CDR1 is TVYSNPD, CDR2 GDNSRS (reference sequence). V lost 2 bases and J lost 0, with 13 bases in between.